A single sample gave rise to the 13 T cell receptor beta chains below, sequenced in a study of cytomegalovirus exposure and HLA in healthy donors. TCRdb's table, derived via immunoSEQ multiplex PCR, lists solely in-frame clones and lacks some. The sample lists 65,000 or so clones; just over 90% were seen once. The sequenced sample consisted of PBMCs. The receptors shown here come from a woman aged 18-29 years in good health and CMV-seronegative.

This clone showed up just once. This rearrangement joins TRBV25-1 to TRBJ2-7, with D possibly TRBD1 on 5 matching bases. With 2 bases removed from V and 2 bases from J, the gap between germline ends came to 13 bases. This CDR3 comprises 15 residues. Looked up from germline, CDR1 is MGHDK and CDR2 is SYGVNS. CDR3 amino acids: CASSEVQGATYEQYF. The CDR3, as DNA: TGTGCCAGCAGTGAAGTCCAGGGTGCTACCTACGAGCAGTACTTC.

The chain has TRBV19 and TRBJ1-5; 8 bases are shared with TRBD1. There are 13 residues in the CDR3. V was pared by 5 bases and J by 7 bases, with 4 bases of the junction left unmatched. The germline gives CDR1 LNHDA, CDR2 SQIVND (reference sequence). The chain's CDR3 is CASSQQGGQPQHF. DNA of the CDR3: TGTGCCAGTAGTCAACAGGGGGGGCAGCCCCAGCATTTT. Drawing the rest from reference TRBV19 and TRBJ1-5, the complete variable domain is DGGITQSPKYLFRKEGQNVTLSCEQNLNHDAMYWYRQDPGQGLRLIYYSQIVNDFQKGDIAEGYSVSREKKESFPLTVTSAQKNPTAFYLCASSQQGGQPQHFGDGTRLSIL.

CDR3 coding DNA: TGTGCCAGCATAAGACAGAACCTGAACACTGAAGCTTTCTTT. Residues: CASIRQNLNTEAFF. The chain employs TRBV9 and TRBJ1-1, with D possibly matching TRBD1 (5 bases). The CDR3 totals 14 residues. Germline CDR1 SGDLS, CDR2 YYNGEE. Trimming stripped 6 bases from V and 0 bases from J, with 12 bases between.

This clone has a handful of counts. The chain's CDR3 is CASNTGTYGYTF. CDR3 bases: TGTGCCAGCAATACAGGGACCTATGGCTACACCTTC. This chain connects TRBV25-1 to TRBJ1-2; D is possibly TRBD1 (6 bases). The CDR3 has 12 amino acids. Between the trimmed V and J ends, which lost 7 bases and 4 bases, there was a span of 10 bases. Germline CDR1 MGHDK, CDR2 SYGVNS.

This clone was detected only once. The CDR3 sequence is CASSFGETYEQYF. CDR3 sequence (DNA): TGCGCCAGCAGCTTCGGAGAGACCTACGAGCAGTACTTC. V gene TRBV5-1 combines with J gene TRBJ2-7; no firm D call. V lost 2 bases to trimming and J lost 2 bases, with 8 bases between them. The CDR3 is 13 amino acids. Germline values: CDR1 SGHRS, CDR2 YFSETQ.

In nucleotides, the CDR3 is TGTGCCAGCAGTTCCCCACTACGACTAGCGGGAGCTCAATTTCATGAGCAGTTCTTC. Translating it yields CASSSPLRLAGAQFHEQFF. This chain uses TRBV27 with TRBJ2-1; 12 bases line up with TRBD2. Germline assignment: CDR1 MNHEY and CDR2 SMNVEV (reference sequence). CDR3 length equals 19 residues. Unmatched junction bases numbered 18, after V lost 4 bases and J lost 8 bases.

The chain couples TRBV28 to TRBJ1-2, with unresolved D. Germline assignment: CDR1 MDHEN and CDR2 SYDVKM. The V end was cut by 5 bases, the J end by 4 bases, with 8 bases between. The CDR3 totals 12 residues. The CDR3 nucleotides read TGTGCCAGCAGTAGACAAGGCTATGGCTACACCTTC. This gives the protein CASSRQGYGYTF.

The rearrangement links TRBV15 to TRBJ1-1; D perhaps matches TRBD1 (5 bases). The CDR3 extends over 15 amino acids. The V end was cut by 1 base, the J end by 3 bases, with 12 bases between. Germline V gene data show CDR1 as LNHNV and CDR2 as YYDKDF (reference sequence). CDR3 residues: CATSRVREGDTEAFF. The DNA of the CDR3 is TGTGCCACCAGCAGAGTCAGGGAGGGAGACACTGAAGCTTTCTTT.

The gene calls are TRBV15 and TRBJ1-4; TRBD1 might be the D (6 bases). This CDR3 has 14 residues. The V end lost 0 bases, the J end lost 5 bases, and 7 bases lay between the germline ends. The germline V gene has CDR1 LNHNV and CDR2 YYDKDF (reference sequence). The CDR3 loop is CATSRDQGNEKLFF. CDR3 in DNA: TGTGCCACCAGCAGAGATCAGGGGAATGAAAAACTGTTTTTT.

This chain links TRBV4-1 with TRBJ2-5; tentative D call: TRBD2 (6 bases). The germline V gene has CDR1 MGHRA and CDR2 YSYEKL. V was cut by 4 bases and J by 2 bases, with 17 bases left in between. The CDR3 contains 16 residues. In nucleotides, the CDR3 is TGCGCCAGCAGCCCCGGGCCAGCGGGTGTTCAAGAGACCCAGTACTTC. Translation gives CASSPGPAGVQETQYF.

This clone was seen only once. The chain links TRBV6-1 to TRBJ1-1, with D perhaps matching TRBD1 (5 bases). V gave up 8 bases and J gave up 2 bases, with 18 bases separating them. This CDR3 is 15 amino acids long. Per the germline V gene, CDR1 is MNHNS and CDR2 is SASEGT. In nucleotides, the CDR3 is TGTGCCAGCCAGCCTGGGACTCCCCCCAACACTGAAGCTTTCTTT. This translates into CASQPGTPPNTEAFF.

This clone was counted once. V is TRBV27 and J is TRBJ2-2; D is ambiguous. V was cut by 3 bases and J by 1 base, with 3 bases left in between. The CDR3 contains 13 residues. Looked up from germline, CDR1 is MNHEY and CDR2 is SMNVEV (reference sequence). The CDR3 coding sequence is TGTGCCAGCAGTTTTCGGAACACCGGGGAGCTGTTTTTT. It is translated as CASSFRNTGELFF.

This clone came up once. V is TRBV18 and J is TRBJ1-2; tentatively, D is TRBD1 (5 bases). Trimming cost V 0 bases and J 4 bases, with 12 bases left between them. Germline V gene data show CDR1 as KGHSH and CDR2 as LQKENI. The CDR3 extends over 15 amino acids. Here the CDR3 DNA reads TGTGCCAGCTCACCACCGACAGAATCTACCTATGGCTACACCTTC. Amino acid sequence: CASSPPTESTYGYTF.